The 20 T cell receptor beta chains reported below all come from one sample, sequenced in a study of shared clonotypes between healthy human individuals. Repertoires were generated with immunoSEQ multiplex PCR, while TCRdb's copy carries only in-frame clones and drops some. The table records over 2 million clones, less than 95% of them present only once. CD45RO negativity and positive selection for CCR7 defined naive CD8 cells, a population that excluded terminally differentiated effector memory CD45RA+ cells. Sequenced material: naive CD8+ T cells sorted from blood. These receptors came from a man in his late teens or twenties in good health.

The chain couples TRBV25-1 to TRBJ2-7; no reliable D call. Germline V gives CDR1 MGHDK, CDR2 SYGVNS. Trimming took 4 bases from V and 2 from J, leaving 12 bases between them. The length of the CDR3 is 14 residues. The CDR3: CASSARSRPYEQYF. The CDR3 nucleotides read TGTGCCAGCAGTGCCCGGTCCCGACCCTACGAGCAGTACTTC.

This clone was picked up one time. The chain uses TRBV28 and TRBJ2-7; 9 nucleotides align to TRBD1. Germline V gene sequence: CDR1 MDHEN, CDR2 SYDVKM. The junction had 10 bases not matched to a gene; V was cut back by 2 bases and J by 5 bases. The CDR3 has 16 amino acids. The CDR3 bases are TGTGCCAGCAGTTTACAACCCGGGACAGGGAACCACGAGCAGTACTTC. This translates into CASSLQPGTGNHEQYF.

The chain carries TRBV13 and TRBJ2-7, with 7 bases identical to TRBD1. Per the germline V gene, CDR1 is PRHDT and CDR2 is FYEKMQ (reference sequence). The length of the CDR3 is 14 residues. V shed 5 bases and J 2 bases; nucleotides not matched to a gene: 6. The CDR3, as DNA: TGTGCCAGCAGCAACAGGGGTCCTACCTACGAGCAGTACTTC. This gives the protein CASSNRGPTYEQYF.

This chain connects TRBV9 to TRBJ2-3; TRBD2 agrees at 10 bases. This CDR3 has 18 amino acids. Trimming took 0 bases from V and 6 from J; bases not matched to a gene: 13. Germline lookup yields CDR1 SGDLS and CDR2 YYNGEE. The CDR3 region is CASSVEAGGPGPGDTQYF. CDR3 nucleotide sequence: TGTGCCAGCAGCGTAGAAGCGGGAGGGCCCGGACCCGGGGATACGCAGTATTTT.

The rearrangement uses TRBV11-2 and TRBJ2-7, with D possibly being TRBD2 (6 bases). The V gene's germline CDR1 is SGHAT and CDR2 FQNNGV. The CDR3 has 13 amino acids. The germline V and J ends were trimmed by 0 bases and 6 bases, with 9 bases remaining between them. The CDR3 sequence: CASSLESRGEQYF. The DNA for the CDR3 is TGTGCCAGCAGCTTAGAATCGCGGGGCGAGCAGTACTTC.

In this sample, this clone turned up a few times. This could be a read error, since a much larger clone is one nucleotide away. Other DNA variants within this sample encode the same CDR3. The V and J genes are TRBV7-9 and TRBJ2-3; D gene unclear. Germline-derived CDR1 and CDR2 are SEHNR and FQNEAQ (reference sequence). Trimming stripped 4 bases from V and 2 bases from J, with 1 base between. The CDR3 spans 11 residues. The CDR3 protein is CASSSTDTQYF. The CDR3 DNA is TGTGCCAGCAGCTCCACAGATACGCAGTATTTT. Based on the CDR3 plus reference TRBV7-9 and TRBJ2-3, the full variable domain is DTGVSQNPRHKITKRGQNVTFRCDPISEHNRLYWYRQTLGQGPEFLTYFQNEAQLEKSRLLSDRFSAERPKGSFSTLEIQRTEQGDSAMYLCASSSTDTQYFGPGTRLTVL.

The chain is built from TRBV4-1 and TRBJ2-1, with a possible D match to TRBD1 (5 bases). The CDR3 is made up of 16 amino acids. Germline loops: CDR1 MGHRA, CDR2 YSYEKL. The germline V and J ends were trimmed by 4 bases and 2 bases, with 15 bases remaining between them. The CDR3 region is CASSPLRVGAYNEQFF. DNA for the CDR3: TGCGCCAGCAGCCCTCTAAGGGTAGGGGCCTACAATGAGCAGTTCTTC.

J is TRBJ2-3 and V is TRBV9, with no clear D. V was trimmed by 3 bases and J by 4 bases, leaving 15 bases between them. The germline V gene has CDR1 SGDLS and CDR2 YYNGEE. The CDR3 has 15 amino acids. DNA for the CDR3: TGTGCCAGCAGCGCCGCCCAGCAGTATCCAGATACGCAGTATTTT. Residues: CASSAAQQYPDTQYF.

The chain recombines TRBV30 with TRBJ1-4, with D possibly matching TRBD1 (5 bases). Germline V gene lookup returns CDR1 GTSNPN and CDR2 SVGIG (reference sequence). The CDR3 has 14 amino acids. V was clipped by 3 bases and J by 8 bases, with 16 bases between them. The CDR3 is CAWSTGTGREKLFF. The CDR3 coding sequence is TGTGCCTGGAGCACCGGGACGGGGCGGGAAAAACTGTTTTTT. Drawing the rest from reference TRBV30 and TRBJ1-4, the complete variable domain is SQTIHQWPATLVQPVGSPLSLECTVEGTSNPNLYWYRQAAGRGLQLLFYSVGIGQISSEVPQNLSASRPQDRQFILSSKKLLLSDSGFYLCAWSTGTGREKLFFGSGTQLSVL.

The rearrangement joins TRBV11-3 to TRBJ2-3; D call uncertain. There are 12 residues in the CDR3. Germline V gene sequence: CDR1 SGHNT, CDR2 YENEEA. V was pared by 3 bases and J by 5 bases, with 6 bases between. Written as DNA, the CDR3 is TGTGCCAGCAGCTTCCTGGGAGATACGCAGTATTTT. It translates to CASSFLGDTQYF.

This sequence joins TRBV5-4 and TRBJ1-1; TRBD1 matches at 7 bases. Looked up from germline, CDR1 is SGHNT and CDR2 is YYREEE (reference sequence). The CDR3 runs 14 residues. The trim removed 4 bases at V and 4 bases at J, leaving 7 bases unmatched. The CDR3 DNA reads as TGTGCCAGCAGCCCGGAGACAGGGACCACTGAAGCTTTCTTT. Protein product: CASSPETGTTEAFF.

This clone has only a few counts. The chain employs TRBV6-6 and TRBJ2-3; D may be TRBD2 (6 bases). Germline lookup yields CDR1 MNHNY and CDR2 SVGAGI (reference sequence). V was shortened by 4 bases and J by 6 bases, with 17 bases between the two germline ends. The CDR3 has 15 amino acids. This CDR3 reads CASSWMAGRPDTQYF. As DNA, the CDR3 is TGTGCCAGCAGTTGGATGGCGGGAAGGCCGGATACGCAGTATTTT.

This sequence joins TRBV7-9 and TRBJ2-7; D may be TRBD1 (5 bases). From germline, CDR1 is SEHNR and CDR2 FQNEAQ (reference sequence). V was cut by 3 bases and J by 4 bases, with 13 bases left in between. The CDR3 extends over 14 amino acids. The chain's CDR3 is CASSFRGGRYEQYF. The CDR3 nucleotides are TGTGCCAGCAGCTTTAGGGGTGGACGTTACGAGCAGTACTTC.

The rearrangement uses TRBV27 and TRBJ2-1; tentatively, D is TRBD1 (6 bases). The CDR3 has 15 amino acids. CDR1 MNHEY and CDR2 SMNVEV come from the germline V gene (reference sequence). V lost 8 bases and J 0 bases, leaving 14 bases between the germline ends. CDR3 DNA sequence: TGTGCCAGCGGTTCAGGGGTGGCCTCCTACAATGAGCAGTTCTTC. The encoded protein is CASGSGVASYNEQFF.

This chain uses TRBV11-2 with TRBJ2-1, with 8 bases that match TRBD2. With 5 bases clipped from V and 0 bases from J, the junction kept 12 bases outside the gene matches. Looked up from germline, CDR1 is SGHAT and CDR2 is FQNNGV. The CDR3 is 18 amino acids. CDR3 nucleotides: TGTGCCAGCAGCGAAGGGGCTAGCGGGCCGAGCTCCTACAATGAGCAGTTCTTC. Its protein product is CASSEGASGPSSYNEQFF. The full variable domain, rest sourced from reference TRBV11-2 and TRBJ2-1, is EAGVAQSPRYKIIEKRQSVAFWCNPISGHATLYWYQQILGQGPKLLIQFQNNGVVDDSQLPKDRFSAERLKGVDSTLKIQPAKLEDSAVYLCASSEGASGPSSYNEQFFGPGTRLTVL.

V and J are TRBV7-8 and TRBJ1-1; D ambiguous. CDR3 size: 13 residues. The germline gives CDR1 SGHVS, CDR2 FQNEAQ. Trimming shortened V by 5 bases and J by 0 bases, and 7 bases separated the two germline ends. CDR3 sequence (DNA): TGTGCCAGCAGCCAGACATTGAACACTGAAGCTTTCTTT. Its translation is CASSQTLNTEAFF.

The J gene is TRBJ2-7, the V gene TRBV5-6, with D maybe TRBD1 (5 bases). This CDR3 is built from 15 residues. Germline V gene data show CDR1 as SGHDT and CDR2 as YYEEEE. The V end was cut by 3 bases, the J end by 0 bases, with 13 bases between. The chain's CDR3 is CASSWGTDGSYEQYF. The CDR3 bases are TGTGCCAGCAGCTGGGGCACCGACGGCTCCTACGAGCAGTACTTC.

The chain joins TRBV6-5 to TRBJ1-2; 7 bases align to TRBD1. Germline trimming cut 6 bases from V and 5 bases from J; bases unmatched to any gene: 6. CDR3 length equals 13 residues. Germline assignment: CDR1 MNHEY and CDR2 SVGAGI. CDR3 DNA: TGTGCCAGCAGCTTCGGGACAGCTTATGGCTACACCTTC. Encoded protein: CASSFGTAYGYTF.

As for this clone: This sample includes further DNA sequences coding for the same CDR3. This chain connects TRBV30 to TRBJ2-7; a possible D gene is TRBD1 (6 bases). The CDR3 is 13 residues long. V gave up 0 bases and J gave up 7 bases, with 13 bases separating them. The germline V gene has CDR1 GTSNPN and CDR2 SVGIG (reference sequence). The CDR3 spells CAWSVLQGDEQYF. The CDR3 DNA is TGTGCCTGGAGTGTTTTACAGGGAGATGAGCAGTACTTC.

CDR3 amino acids: CANKEGLTQTQYF. The CDR3 DNA sequence: TGTGCCAACAAGGAAGGGTTGACGCAGACCCAGTACTTC. The chain is built from TRBV6-1 and TRBJ2-5; D remains ambiguous. CDR1 and CDR2 from the germline V gene are MNHNS and SASEGT. V dropped 10 bases and J dropped 6 bases, with 18 bases sitting between them. The CDR3 contains 13 residues.